This TCR beta chain is drawn from a study of T-cell memory formation after mild COVID-19. Looking at the study overall: Clustering of TCRs was largely donor specific.

MiXCR, run by TCRdb on the 5' RACE reads, gives a single entry per CDR3 protein. The table shows 450,000 to 700,000 distinct CDR3 sequences, with around 17% occurring only once. A few counts support this clonotype. The antigen remains undetermined. Findings of the study overall: Day 37-peaking second-wave clones had unconfirmed SARS-CoV-2 specificity. A second wave expanding day 15 to 37 was CD4+-biased; contracting clones were balanced.

Germline assignment: CDR1 KGHDR and CDR2 SFDVKD. With 5 bases removed from V and 2 bases from J, the gap between germline ends came to 12 bases. The CDR3 sequence is 15 residues long. The TCR was taken from an adult woman who had mild COVID-19 (a few samples of this study predate the infection). Cell type and time point are not known. The gene calls are TRBV24-1 and TRBJ2-1; a possible D gene is TRBD2 (6 bases). Sequenced: PBMCs or a T cell subset sorted from them (not recorded which). The CDR3 protein is CATSVGGPTYNEQFF. The CDR3 bases are TGTGCCACCAGTGTCGGGGGTCCCACCTACAATGAGCAGTTCTTC.